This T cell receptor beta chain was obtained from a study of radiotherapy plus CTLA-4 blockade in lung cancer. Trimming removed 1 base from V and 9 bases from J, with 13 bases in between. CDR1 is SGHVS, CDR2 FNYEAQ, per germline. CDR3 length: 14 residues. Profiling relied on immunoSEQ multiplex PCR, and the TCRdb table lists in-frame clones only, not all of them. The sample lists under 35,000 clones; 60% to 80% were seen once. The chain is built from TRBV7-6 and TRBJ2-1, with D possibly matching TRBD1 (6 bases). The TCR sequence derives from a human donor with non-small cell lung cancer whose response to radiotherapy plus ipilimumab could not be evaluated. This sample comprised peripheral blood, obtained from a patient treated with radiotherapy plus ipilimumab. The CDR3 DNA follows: TGTGCCAGCAGCTTAGGAAGGGGGAGAAGTGAGCAGTTCTTC. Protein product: CASSLGRGRSEQFF.